This TCR beta chain appears in the sequencing data of a study of blood T cell repertoires in COVID-19. Study at large: COVID-19 samples collected from the United States, Italy and Spain covered acute and convalescent phases. In each case, the material was cDNA or gDNA derived from T cells, B-cell-depleted T cells, or PBMCs.

The CDR3 is 16 amino acids. J gave up 4 bases and V 2 bases, and 7 bases lay outside the gene matches. CDR1 and CDR2 from the germline V gene are ENHRY and SYGVKD. Sequenced by immunoSEQ multiplex PCR; TCRdb stores in-frame clones only, minus some. The sample has about 170,000 clones; over 75% are singletons. Followed over time, Seattle patients had been enrolled while infection was active. Sequenced: peripheral blood. This clonotype was sampled from a man older than 75 with COVID-19, enrolled during active disease. This rearrangement joins TRBV10-3 to TRBJ2-1; 8 bases line up with TRBD2. CDR3 DNA sequence: TGTGCCATCAGTGAGCGGAGCGGGGGTCCGTACAATGAGCAGTTCTTC. Translation gives CAISERSGGPYNEQFF.